This TCR beta chain was identified during a study of post-analysis software for immune sequencing data. Study-wide results and limits: Five TRBV segments, including TRBV5-6, TRBV5-1 and TRBV20-1, were more frequent in patients than controls.

Included in the TCR beta cDNA libraries were unique molecular identifiers. MiXCR, run by TCRdb on the PCR reads, gives a single entry per CDR3 protein. The table lists around 400,000 distinct CDR3 sequences, roughly 38% of them singletons. This clonotype was recorded a few times. Its target is unknown. With 7 bases removed from V and 8 bases from J, the gap between germline ends came to 14 bases. This CDR3 is 13 amino acids long. The specimen sequenced was blood. This clonotype originated in a girl aged 2 to 10 with multiple sclerosis. V is TRBV12-3 or TRBV12-4 and J is TRBJ1-4, with D maybe TRBD1 (5 bases). CDR3 sequence (DNA): TGTGCCAGCACCTTAACGGGGCTAGAAAAACTGTTTTTT. Translating gives CASTLTGLEKLFF.